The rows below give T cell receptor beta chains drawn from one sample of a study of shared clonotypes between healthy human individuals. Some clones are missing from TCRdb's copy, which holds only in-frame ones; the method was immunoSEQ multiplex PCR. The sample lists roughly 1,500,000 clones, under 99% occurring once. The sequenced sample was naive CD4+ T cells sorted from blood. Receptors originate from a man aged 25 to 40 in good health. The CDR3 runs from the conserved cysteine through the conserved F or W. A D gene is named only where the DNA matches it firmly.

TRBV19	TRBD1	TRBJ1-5	CASVGTVSNQPQHF	TGTGCCTCCGTCGGGACAGTTAGCAATCAGCCCCAGCATTTT
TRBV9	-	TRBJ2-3	CASSVGLTQEGHTQYF	TGTGCCAGCAGCGTAGGGTTAACCCAAGAGGGGCATACGCAGTATTTT
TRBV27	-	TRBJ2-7	CASSLYLGRSYEQYF	TGTGCCAGCAGTTTATATCTAGGGCGATCCTACGAGCAGTACTTC
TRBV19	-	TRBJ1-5	CASSIPHAGRSSNQPQHF	TGTGCCAGTAGTATACCCCACGCAGGACGGAGTAGCAATCAGCCCCAGCATTTT
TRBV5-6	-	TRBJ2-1	CASSGFWGRLGEQFF	TGTGCCAGCAGCGGTTTTTGGGGGAGGCTTGGTGAGCAGTTCTTC
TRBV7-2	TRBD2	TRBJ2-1	CASSLGLAVVVEQFF	TGTGCCAGCAGCTTAGGACTAGCGGTAGTCGTTGAGCAGTTCTTC
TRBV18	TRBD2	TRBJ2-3	CASSPLALGLAITDTQYF	TGTGCCAGCTCACCCCTTGCGCTAGGACTAGCGATCACAGATACGCAGTATTTT
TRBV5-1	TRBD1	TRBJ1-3	CASSLRDRGAGNTIYF	TGCGCCAGCAGCTTAAGGGACAGGGGAGCTGGAAACACCATATATTTT
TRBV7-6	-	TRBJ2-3	CASKTRGGNTQYF	TGTGCCAGCAAAACCCGGGGAGGAAATACGCAGTATTTT
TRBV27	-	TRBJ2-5	CASSLLGLQETQYF	TGTGCCAGCAGTCTCCTGGGGCTCCAAGAGACCCAGTACTTC
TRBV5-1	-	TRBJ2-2	CASSLSFTGELFF	TGCGCCAGCAGCTTGAGCTTCACCGGGGAGCTGTTTTTT
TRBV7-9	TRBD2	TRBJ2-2	CASSATSGRRTGELFF	TGTGCCAGCAGCGCGACTAGCGGGAGACGGACCGGGGAGCTGTTTTTT
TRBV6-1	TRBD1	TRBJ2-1	CASSELGQMLEQFF	TGTGCCAGCAGTGAATTGGGACAGATGTTGGAGCAGTTCTTC
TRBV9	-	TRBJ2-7	CASSQTAGSGSYEQYF	TGTGCCAGCAGCCAAACGGCCGGCTCCGGATCCTACGAGCAGTACTTC
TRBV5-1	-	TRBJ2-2	CASSFSTAAGELFF	TGCGCCAGCAGCTTCAGTACGGCAGCCGGGGAGCTGTTTTTT
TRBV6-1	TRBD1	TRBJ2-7	CASRQRTGGYYEQYF	TGTGCCAGCAGACAAAGGACAGGGGGATACTACGAGCAGTACTTC